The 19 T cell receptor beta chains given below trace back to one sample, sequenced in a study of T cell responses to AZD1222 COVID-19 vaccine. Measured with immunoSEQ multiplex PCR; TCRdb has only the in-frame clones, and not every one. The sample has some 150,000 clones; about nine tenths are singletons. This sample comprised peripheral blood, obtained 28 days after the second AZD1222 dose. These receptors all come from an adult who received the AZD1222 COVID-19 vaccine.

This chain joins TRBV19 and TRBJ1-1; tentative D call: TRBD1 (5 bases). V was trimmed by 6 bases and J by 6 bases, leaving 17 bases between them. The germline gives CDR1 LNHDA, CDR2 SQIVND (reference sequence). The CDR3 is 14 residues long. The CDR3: CASRIGGARAEAFF. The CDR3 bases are TGTGCCAGTAGGATCGGAGGGGCTCGGGCTGAAGCTTTCTTT.

The CDR3 protein is CASSQGRFGGNPGELFF. The CDR3 nucleotides are TGCGCCAGCAGCCAAGGAAGATTTGGGGGGAATCCCGGGGAGCTGTTTTTT. The J gene is TRBJ2-2, the V gene TRBV4-1; a possible D gene is TRBD2 (6 bases). Germline lookup yields CDR1 MGHRA and CDR2 YSYEKL. V was shortened by 1 base and J by 6 bases, with 18 bases between the two germline ends. CDR3 length: 17 amino acids.

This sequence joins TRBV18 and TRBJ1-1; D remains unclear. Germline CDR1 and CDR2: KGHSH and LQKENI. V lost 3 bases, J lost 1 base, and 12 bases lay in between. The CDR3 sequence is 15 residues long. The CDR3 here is CASSPVVSRNTEAFF. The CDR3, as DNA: TGTGCCAGCTCACCCGTAGTCAGCAGGAACACTGAAGCTTTCTTT.

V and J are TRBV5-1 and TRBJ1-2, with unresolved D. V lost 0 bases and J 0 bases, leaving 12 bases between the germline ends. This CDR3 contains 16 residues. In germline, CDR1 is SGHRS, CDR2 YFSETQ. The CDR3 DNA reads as TGCGCCAGCAGCTTGGGGGCAGGAGGAACTAACTATGGCTACACCTTC. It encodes CASSLGAGGTNYGYTF.

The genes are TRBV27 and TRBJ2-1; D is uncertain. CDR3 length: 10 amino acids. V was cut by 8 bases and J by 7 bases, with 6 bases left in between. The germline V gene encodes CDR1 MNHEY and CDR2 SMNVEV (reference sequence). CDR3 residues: CASGRNEQFF. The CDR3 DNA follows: TGTGCCAGCGGTCGAAATGAGCAGTTCTTC.

CDR3 region: CASRRGAAIEAFF. Here the CDR3 DNA reads TGTGCCAGCAGGCGAGGGGCAGCTATTGAAGCTTTCTTT. J is TRBJ1-1 and V is TRBV27; D perhaps matches TRBD1 (5 bases). The CDR3 consists of 13 residues. Germline-derived CDR1 and CDR2 are MNHEY and SMNVEV (reference sequence). V was trimmed by 6 bases and J by 7 bases, leaving 15 bases between them.

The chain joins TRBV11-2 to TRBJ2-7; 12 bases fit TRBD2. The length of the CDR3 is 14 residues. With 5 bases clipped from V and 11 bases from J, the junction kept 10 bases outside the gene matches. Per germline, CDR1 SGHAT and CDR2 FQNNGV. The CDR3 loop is CASSPRGLAGHEYF. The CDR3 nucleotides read TGTGCCAGCAGCCCACGGGGACTAGCGGGTCACGAGTACTTC.

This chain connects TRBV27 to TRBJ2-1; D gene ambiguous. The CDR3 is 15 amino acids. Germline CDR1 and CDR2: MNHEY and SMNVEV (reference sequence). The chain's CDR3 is CAAAVLSANYNEQFF. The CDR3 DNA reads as TGTGCAGCAGCAGTGTTAAGCGCCAACTACAATGAGCAGTTCTTC.

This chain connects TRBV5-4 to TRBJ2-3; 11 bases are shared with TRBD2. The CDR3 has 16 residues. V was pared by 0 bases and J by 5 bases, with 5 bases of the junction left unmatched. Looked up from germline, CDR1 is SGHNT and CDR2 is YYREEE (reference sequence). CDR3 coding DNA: TGTGCCAGCAGCTTGGCCATTAGCGGGAGGGAAGATACGCAGTATTTT. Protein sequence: CASSLAISGREDTQYF.

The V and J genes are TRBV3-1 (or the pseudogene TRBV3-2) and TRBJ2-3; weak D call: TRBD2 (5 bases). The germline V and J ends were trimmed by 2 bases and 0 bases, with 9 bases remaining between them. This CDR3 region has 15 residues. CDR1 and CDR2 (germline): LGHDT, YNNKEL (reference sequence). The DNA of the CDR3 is TGTGCCAGCAGCCAATGGCGGGCGAGCACAGATACGCAGTATTTT. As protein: CASSQWRASTDTQYF.

This CDR3 reads CASSPLQMNTEAFF. The CDR3 DNA reads as TGTGCCAGCAGCCCTTTACAGATGAACACTGAAGCTTTCTTT. The gene calls are TRBV3-1 (or the pseudogene TRBV3-2) and TRBJ1-1; no reliable D call. The germline CDR1 and CDR2 sequences are LGHDT and YNNKEL (reference sequence). Trimming stripped 4 bases from V and 0 bases from J, with 9 bases between. This CDR3 has 14 amino acids.

The CDR3 DNA reads TGTGCCACCAGCAGAGAGGTCACGGGGCAGGTCACCGGGGAGCTGTTTTTT. It yields the protein CATSREVTGQVTGELFF. The gene calls are TRBV15 and TRBJ2-2; tentatively, D is TRBD1 or TRBD2 (5 bases each). The CDR3 length is 17 residues. CDR1 LNHNV and CDR2 YYDKDF come from the germline V gene (reference sequence). The V end lost 0 bases, the J end lost 4 bases, and 15 bases lay between the germline ends.

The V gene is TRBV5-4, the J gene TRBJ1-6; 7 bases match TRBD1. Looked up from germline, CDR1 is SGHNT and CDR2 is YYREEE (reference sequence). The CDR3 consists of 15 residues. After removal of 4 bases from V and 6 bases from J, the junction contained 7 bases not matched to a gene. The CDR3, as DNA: TGTGCCAGCAGCCGCAAGGGGGCAGGTAATTCACCCCTCCACTTT. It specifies CASSRKGAGNSPLHF.

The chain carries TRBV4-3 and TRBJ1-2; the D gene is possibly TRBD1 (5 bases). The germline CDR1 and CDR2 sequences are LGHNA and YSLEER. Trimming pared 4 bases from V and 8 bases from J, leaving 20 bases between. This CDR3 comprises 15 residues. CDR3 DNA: TGCGCCAGCAGCCCGGTTGCAGGGATTGAGGGGGGCTACACCTTC. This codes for CASSPVAGIEGGYTF.

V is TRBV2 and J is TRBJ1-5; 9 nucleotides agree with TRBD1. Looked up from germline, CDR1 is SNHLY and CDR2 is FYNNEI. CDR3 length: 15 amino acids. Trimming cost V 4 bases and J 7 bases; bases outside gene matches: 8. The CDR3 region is CASSGAGQGSQPQHF. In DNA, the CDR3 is TGTGCCAGCAGTGGGGCGGGACAGGGCAGCCAGCCCCAGCATTTT.

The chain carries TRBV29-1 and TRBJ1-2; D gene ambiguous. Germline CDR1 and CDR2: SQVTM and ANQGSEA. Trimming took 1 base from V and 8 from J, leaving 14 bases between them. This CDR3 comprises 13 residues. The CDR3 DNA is TGCAGCGTTGAAGTGACGGCCCCCCGGGGCTACACCTTC. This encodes CSVEVTAPRGYTF.

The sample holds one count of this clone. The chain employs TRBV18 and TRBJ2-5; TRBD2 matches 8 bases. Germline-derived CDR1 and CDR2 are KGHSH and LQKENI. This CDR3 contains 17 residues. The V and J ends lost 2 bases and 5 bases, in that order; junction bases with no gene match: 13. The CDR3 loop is CASSPFLAGSPGETQYF. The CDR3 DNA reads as TGTGCCAGCTCACCATTTCTAGCGGGCTCCCCCGGGGAGACCCAGTACTTC.

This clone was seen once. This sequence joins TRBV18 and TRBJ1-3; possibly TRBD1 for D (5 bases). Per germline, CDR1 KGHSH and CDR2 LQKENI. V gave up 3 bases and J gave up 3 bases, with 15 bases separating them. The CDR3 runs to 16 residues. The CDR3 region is CASSPPGLQVGNTIYF. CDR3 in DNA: TGTGCCAGCTCACCTCCGGGACTTCAGGTTGGAAACACCATATATTTT.

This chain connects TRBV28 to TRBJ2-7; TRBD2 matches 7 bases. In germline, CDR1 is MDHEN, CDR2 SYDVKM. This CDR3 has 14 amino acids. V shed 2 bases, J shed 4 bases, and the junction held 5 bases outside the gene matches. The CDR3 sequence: CASSLRGRGYEQYF. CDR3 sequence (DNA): TGTGCCAGCAGTTTACGCGGGAGAGGTTACGAGCAGTACTTC.